This TCR beta chain was captured by sequencing in a study of cytotoxic CD8 clonotypes in ibrutinib-treated CLL. Study in general: The subjects consisted of eleven to twelve relapsed/refractory and some 14 treatment-naive individuals, with 17 to 18 IGHV unmutated.

The trim removed 1 base at V and 4 bases at J, leaving 17 bases unmatched. The CDR3 loop spans 19 amino acids. Germline values: CDR1 SEHNR, CDR2 FQNEAQ (reference sequence). This clone was counted a few times. Repertoires were generated with immunoSEQ multiplex PCR, while TCRdb's copy carries only in-frame clones and drops some. The profile shows under 300,000 clones, less than 75% of them singletons. This chain links TRBV7-9 with TRBJ2-3; TRBD2 aligns across 7 bases. This sequence originates from a human donor with chronic lymphocytic leukemia. The specimen was PBMCs, collected after 24 months of ibrutinib treatment. The CDR3: CASSLVLRRGRAVSDTQYF. For the CDR3, the DNA is TGTGCCAGCAGCTTAGTCCTTCGGCGTGGGAGGGCCGTTTCAGATACGCAGTATTTT. Filled out from reference TRBV7-9 and TRBJ2-3, the complete variable domain reads DTGVSQNPRHKITKRGQNVTFRCDPISEHNRLYWYRQTLGQGPEFLTYFQNEAQLEKSRLLSDRFSAERPKGSFSTLEIQRTEQGDSAMYLCASSLVLRRGRAVSDTQYFGPGTRLTVL.